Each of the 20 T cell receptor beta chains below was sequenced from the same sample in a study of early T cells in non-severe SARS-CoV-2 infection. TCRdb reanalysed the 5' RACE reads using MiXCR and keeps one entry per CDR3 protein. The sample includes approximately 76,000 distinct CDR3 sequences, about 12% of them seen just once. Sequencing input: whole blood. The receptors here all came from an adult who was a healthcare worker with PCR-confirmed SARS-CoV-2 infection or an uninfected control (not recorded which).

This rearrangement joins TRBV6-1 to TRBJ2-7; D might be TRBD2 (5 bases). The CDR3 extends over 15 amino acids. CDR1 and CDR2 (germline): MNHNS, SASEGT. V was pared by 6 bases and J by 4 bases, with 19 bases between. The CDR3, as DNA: TGTGCCAGCAGGCCCCGTGAGGGCTCACCTTACGAGCAGTACTTC. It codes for CASRPREGSPYEQYF.

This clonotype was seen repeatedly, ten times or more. The CDR3 loop reads CASSLSRGYEQYF. The CDR3 DNA reads TGTGCCAGCAGTTTATCTCGCGGGTACGAGCAGTACTTC. The J gene is TRBJ2-7, the V gene TRBV28; perhaps TRBD2 as D (5 bases). CDR1 is MDHEN, CDR2 SYDVKM, per germline. This CDR3 has 13 residues. The V end was cut by 1 base, the J end by 4 bases, with 8 bases between.

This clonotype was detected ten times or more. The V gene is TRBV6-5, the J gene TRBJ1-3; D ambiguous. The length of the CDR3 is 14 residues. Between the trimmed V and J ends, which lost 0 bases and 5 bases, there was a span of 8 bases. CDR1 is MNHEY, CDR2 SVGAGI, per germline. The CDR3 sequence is CASSYSSSRNTIYF. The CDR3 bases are TGTGCCAGCAGTTACTCTTCCAGCCGAAACACCATATATTTT.

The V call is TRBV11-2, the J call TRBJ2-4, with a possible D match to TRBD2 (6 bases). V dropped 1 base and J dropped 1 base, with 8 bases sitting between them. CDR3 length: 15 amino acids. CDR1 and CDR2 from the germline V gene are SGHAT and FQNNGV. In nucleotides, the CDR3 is TGTGCCAGCAGCTTAGTCGGGGGTGCCAAAAACATTCAGTACTTC. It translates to CASSLVGGAKNIQYF.

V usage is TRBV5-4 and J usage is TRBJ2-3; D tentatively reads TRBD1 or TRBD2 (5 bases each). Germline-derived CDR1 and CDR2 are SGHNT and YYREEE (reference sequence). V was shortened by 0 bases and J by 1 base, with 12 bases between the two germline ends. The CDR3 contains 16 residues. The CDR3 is CASSLDPGPRTDTQYF. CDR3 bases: TGTGCCAGCAGCTTGGATCCGGGACCGCGCACAGATACGCAGTATTTT.

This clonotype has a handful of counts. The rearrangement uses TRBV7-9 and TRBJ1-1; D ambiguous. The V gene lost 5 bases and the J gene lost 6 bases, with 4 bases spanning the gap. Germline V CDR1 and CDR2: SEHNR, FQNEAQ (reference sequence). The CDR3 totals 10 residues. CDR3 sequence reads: CASSRAEAFF. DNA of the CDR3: TGTGCCAGCAGCCGCGCTGAAGCTTTCTTT.

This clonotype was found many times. CDR3 in amino acids: CASSLVPKLETQYF. The CDR3 region has the DNA TGTGCCAGCAGCTTAGTCCCAAAACTGGAGACCCAGTACTTC. The rearrangement links TRBV11-3 to TRBJ2-5; D unclear. This CDR3 has 14 amino acids. Germline V gene lookup returns CDR1 SGHNT and CDR2 YENEEA. Trimming removed 1 base from V and 5 bases from J, with 11 bases in between.

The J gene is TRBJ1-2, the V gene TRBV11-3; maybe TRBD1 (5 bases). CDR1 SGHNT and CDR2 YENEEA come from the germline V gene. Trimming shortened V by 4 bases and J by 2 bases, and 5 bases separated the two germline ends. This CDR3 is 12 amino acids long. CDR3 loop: CASSYRNYGYTF. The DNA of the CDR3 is TGTGCCAGCAGCTACAGGAACTATGGCTACACCTTC.

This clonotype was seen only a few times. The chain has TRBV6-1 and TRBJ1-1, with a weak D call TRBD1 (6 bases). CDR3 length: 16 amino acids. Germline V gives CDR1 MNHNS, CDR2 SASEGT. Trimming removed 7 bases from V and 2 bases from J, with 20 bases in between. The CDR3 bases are TGTGCCAGCAACAGGGCCCCCCCCCTGATTAACACTGAAGCTTTCTTT. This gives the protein CASNRAPPLINTEAFF.

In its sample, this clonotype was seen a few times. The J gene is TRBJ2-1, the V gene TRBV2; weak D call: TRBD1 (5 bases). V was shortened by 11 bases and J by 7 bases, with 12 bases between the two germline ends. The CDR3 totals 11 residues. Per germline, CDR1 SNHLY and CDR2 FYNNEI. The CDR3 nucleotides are TGTGCCTCAGCAACAGGAAATGAGCAGTTCTTC. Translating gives CASATGNEQFF.

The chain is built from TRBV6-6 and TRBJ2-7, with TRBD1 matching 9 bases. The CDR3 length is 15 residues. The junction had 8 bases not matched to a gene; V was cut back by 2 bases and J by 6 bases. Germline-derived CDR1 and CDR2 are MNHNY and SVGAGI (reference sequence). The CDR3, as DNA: TGTGCCAGCAGTTACAAGGGGACAGGGATAGGCGAGCAGTACTTC. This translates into CASSYKGTGIGEQYF.

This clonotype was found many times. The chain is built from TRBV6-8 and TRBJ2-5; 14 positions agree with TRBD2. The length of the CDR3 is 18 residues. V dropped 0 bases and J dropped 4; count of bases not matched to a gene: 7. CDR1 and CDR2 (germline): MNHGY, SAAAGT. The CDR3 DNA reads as TGTGCCAGCAGTTACTCGGGACTAGCGGGAGATGATGGAGAGACCCAGTACTTC. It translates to CASSYSGLAGDDGETQYF.

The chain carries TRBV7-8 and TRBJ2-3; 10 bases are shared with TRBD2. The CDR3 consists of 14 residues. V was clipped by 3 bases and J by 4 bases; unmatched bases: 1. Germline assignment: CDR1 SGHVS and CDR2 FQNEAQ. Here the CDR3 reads CASSFSGRSDTQYF. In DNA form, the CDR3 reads TGTGCCAGCAGCTTTAGCGGGAGGTCAGATACGCAGTATTTT. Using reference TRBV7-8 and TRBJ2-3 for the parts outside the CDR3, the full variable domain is GAGVSQSPRYKVAKRGQDVALRCDPISGHVSLFWYQQALGQGPEFLTYFQNEAQLDKSGLPSDRFFAERPEGSVSTLKIQRTQQEDSAVYLCASSFSGRSDTQYFGPGTRLTVL.

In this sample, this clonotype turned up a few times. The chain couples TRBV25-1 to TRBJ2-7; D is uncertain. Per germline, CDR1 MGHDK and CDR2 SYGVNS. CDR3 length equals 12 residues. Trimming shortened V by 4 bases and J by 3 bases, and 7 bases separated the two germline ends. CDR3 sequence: CASSVSVYEQYF. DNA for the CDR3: TGTGCCAGCAGTGTATCAGTCTACGAGCAGTACTTC.

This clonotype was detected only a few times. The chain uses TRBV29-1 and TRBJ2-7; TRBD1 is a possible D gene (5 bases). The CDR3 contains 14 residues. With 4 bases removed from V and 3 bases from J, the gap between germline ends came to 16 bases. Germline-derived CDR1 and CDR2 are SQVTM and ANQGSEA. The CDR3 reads CSVVPGWGHYEQYF. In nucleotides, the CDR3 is TGCAGCGTTGTTCCCGGGTGGGGCCACTACGAGCAGTACTTC.

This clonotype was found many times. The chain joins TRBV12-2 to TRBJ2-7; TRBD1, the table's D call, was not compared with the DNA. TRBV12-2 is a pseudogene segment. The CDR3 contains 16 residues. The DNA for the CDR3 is TGTGCAAGTCGCTTTTCCGGGAGTTTTTTTACCTACGAGCAGTACTTC. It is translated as CASRFSGSFFTYEQYF.

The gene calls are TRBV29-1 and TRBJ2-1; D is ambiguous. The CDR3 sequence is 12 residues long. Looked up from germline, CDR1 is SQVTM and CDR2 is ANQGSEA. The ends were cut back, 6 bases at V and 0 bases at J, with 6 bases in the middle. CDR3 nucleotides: TGCAGCGTAGCGAGCTCCTACAATGAGCAGTTCTTC. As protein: CSVASSYNEQFF.

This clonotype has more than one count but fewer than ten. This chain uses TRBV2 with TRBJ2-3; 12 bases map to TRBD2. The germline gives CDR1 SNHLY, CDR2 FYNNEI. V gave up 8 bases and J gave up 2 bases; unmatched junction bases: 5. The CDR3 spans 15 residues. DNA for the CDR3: TGTGCCAGCCCCGGGACTAGCGGGCCCACAGATACGCAGTATTTT. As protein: CASPGTSGPTDTQYF.

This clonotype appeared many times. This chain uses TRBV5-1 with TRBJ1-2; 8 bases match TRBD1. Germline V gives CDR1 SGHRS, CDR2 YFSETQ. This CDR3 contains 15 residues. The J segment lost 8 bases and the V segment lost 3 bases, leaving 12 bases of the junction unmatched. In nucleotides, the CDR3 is TGCGCCAGCAGCTCCGCGACAGGGGAACGGGGCGGCTACACCTTC. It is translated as CASSSATGERGGYTF.

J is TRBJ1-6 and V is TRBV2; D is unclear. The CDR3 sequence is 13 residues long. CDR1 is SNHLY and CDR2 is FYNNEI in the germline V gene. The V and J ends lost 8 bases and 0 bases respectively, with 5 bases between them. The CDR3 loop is CASVSSYNSPLHF. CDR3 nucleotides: TGTGCCAGCGTCAGCTCCTATAATTCACCCCTCCACTTT.